The 26 T cell receptor beta chains below all came from one sample that was sequenced in a study of chemoradiotherapy in HPV16-positive cancers. Sequencing used immunoSEQ multiplex PCR; TCRdb keeps in-frame clones, though not all of them. The sample holds some 5,100 clones, approximately 90% seen once. The starting material was tumor tissue, obtained from a patient who underwent chemoradiotherapy. The source of these receptors is a human donor with HPV-associated anogenital cancer.

This chain joins TRBV9 and TRBJ1-2; no firm D call. The V end lost 1 base, the J end lost 3 bases, and 7 bases lay between the germline ends. The CDR3 has 13 amino acids. CDR1 and CDR2 (germline): SGDLS, YYNGEE. The CDR3, as DNA: TGTGCCAGCAGCGTAAGATCGGACTATGGCTACACCTTC. Translating it yields CASSVRSDYGYTF.

The chain employs TRBV6-6 and TRBJ1-2, with TRBD1 matching over 12 bases. CDR1 and CDR2 (germline): MNHNY, SVGAGI (reference sequence). Germline trimming cut 6 bases from V and 4 bases from J; bases unmatched to any gene: 9. CDR3 size: 16 residues. The CDR3 region has the DNA TGTGCCAGCAGACACCGGGACAGGGGGCTTAGCTATGGCTACACCTTC. Its translation is CASRHRDRGLSYGYTF.

The V call is TRBV7-8, the J call TRBJ1-1; weak D call: TRBD1 (6 bases). CDR1 is SGHVS, CDR2 FQNEAQ, per germline. Trimming stripped 5 bases from V and 4 bases from J, with 11 bases between. This CDR3 has 13 residues. In DNA, the CDR3 is TGTGCCAGCAGCCGAGGGGGAGGCACTGAAGCTTTCTTT. Translation gives CASSRGGGTEAFF.

V is TRBV25-1 and J is TRBJ1-1, with D hard to call. V lost 1 base and J lost 1, with 10 bases in between. CDR3 size: 15 residues. Germline V gene sequence: CDR1 MGHDK, CDR2 SYGVNS. DNA of the CDR3: TGTGCCAGCAGTGAATTTAAGAGAACGAACACTGAAGCTTTCTTT. Amino acid sequence: CASSEFKRTNTEAFF.

This clone appeared a single time. V is TRBV5-1 and J is TRBJ2-7; D unresolved. V shed 0 bases and J shed 1 base, with 8 bases lying between them. The germline CDR1 and CDR2 sequences are SGHRS and YFSETQ. This CDR3 has 14 residues. The CDR3, as DNA: TGCGCCAGCAGCTTGGCCGCAGCTTCCTACGAGCAGTACTTC. It is translated as CASSLAAASYEQYF.

J is TRBJ1-5 and V is TRBV19, with D possibly being TRBD1 (5 bases). CDR3 length equals 15 residues. CDR1 is LNHDA and CDR2 is SQIVND in the germline V gene (reference sequence). The V end lost 1 base, the J end lost 9 bases, and 16 bases lay between the germline ends. The CDR3 loop reads CASSIGRDGSRPQHF. CDR3 nucleotide sequence: TGTGCCAGTAGTATAGGACGGGACGGGTCCCGGCCCCAGCATTTT.

This chain connects TRBV28 to TRBJ2-1; 8 bases match TRBD1. Looked up from germline, CDR1 is MDHEN and CDR2 is SYDVKM. CDR3 length: 15 residues. The junction had 8 bases not matched to a gene; V was cut back by 3 bases and J by 7 bases. The CDR3 loop reads CASSFRDRIKNEQFF. Written as DNA, the CDR3 is TGTGCCAGCAGTTTCAGGGACAGGATAAAAAATGAGCAGTTCTTC.

This clone has a single count. CDR3 nucleotides: TGCAGCGTTGAGAGAAGCGGCCGGCCCAGTGAGCAGTTCTTC. Protein sequence: CSVERSGRPSEQFF. The V gene is TRBV29-1, the J gene TRBJ2-1; D may be TRBD2 (5 bases). V lost 3 bases, J lost 9 bases, and 18 bases lay in between. This CDR3 is 14 amino acids long. Germline assignment: CDR1 SQVTM and CDR2 ANQGSEA.

The chain joins TRBV19 to TRBJ1-5, with D perhaps TRBD1 (5 bases). Trimming stripped 7 bases from V and 9 bases from J, with 22 bases between. Per germline, CDR1 LNHDA and CDR2 SQIVND (reference sequence). This CDR3 comprises 15 residues. The chain's CDR3 is CASMSISKPRGPQHF. DNA of the CDR3: TGTGCCAGTATGAGCATCAGCAAACCAAGGGGGCCCCAGCATTTT. Full variable domain (missing parts from reference TRBV19 and TRBJ1-5): DGGITQSPKYLFRKEGQNVTLSCEQNLNHDAMYWYRQDPGQGLRLIYYSQIVNDFQKGDIAEGYSVSREKKESFPLTVTSAQKNPTAFYLCASMSISKPRGPQHFGDGTRLSIL.

This rearrangement joins TRBV29-1 to TRBJ1-1, with D maybe TRBD1 (6 bases). The V end was cut by 6 bases, the J end by 1 base, with 9 bases between. Germline V CDR1 and CDR2: SQVTM, ANQGSEA. This CDR3 region has 12 residues. The CDR3 DNA follows: TGCAGCGTCAGGGGCGGGAACACTGAAGCTTTCTTT. Its protein is CSVRGGNTEAFF.

The chain recombines TRBV19 with TRBJ2-1; unclear D gene. Germline assignment: CDR1 LNHDA and CDR2 SQIVND (reference sequence). The CDR3 spans 15 residues. The V and J ends lost 1 base and 0 bases respectively, with 7 bases between them. The DNA of the CDR3 is TGTGCCAGTAGTATAGGGCCCAGCTCCTACAATGAGCAGTTCTTC. Translation: CASSIGPSSYNEQFF. The full variable domain, in which reference TRBV19 and TRBJ2-1 provide the parts outside the CDR3, is DGGITQSPKYLFRKEGQNVTLSCEQNLNHDAMYWYRQDPGQGLRLIYYSQIVNDFQKGDIAEGYSVSREKKESFPLTVTSAQKNPTAFYLCASSIGPSSYNEQFFGPGTRLTVL.

The table lists this clone with a count of one. The chain joins TRBV29-1 to TRBJ2-5; D is undetermined. Germline V CDR1 and CDR2: SQVTM, ANQGSEA. The CDR3 is made up of 13 amino acids. Trimming left V 7 bases short and J 2 bases short, with 14 bases between. Here the CDR3 DNA reads TGCAGCGCCTCCGAGAGGCTACAAGAGACCCAGTACTTC. Amino acid sequence: CSASERLQETQYF.

The chain combines TRBV7-8 with TRBJ2-1; D ambiguous. CDR1 is SGHVS and CDR2 is FQNEAQ in the germline V gene. CDR3 size: 15 residues. Trimming took 4 bases from V and 2 from J, leaving 12 bases between them. The CDR3 sequence: CASSSWGKAYNEQFF. The CDR3 DNA is TGTGCCAGCAGCTCGTGGGGTAAGGCCTACAATGAGCAGTTCTTC.

V usage is TRBV19 and J usage is TRBJ1-1, with D hard to call. This CDR3 is 14 amino acids long. Per germline, CDR1 LNHDA and CDR2 SQIVND (reference sequence). Trimming took 1 base from V and 4 from J, leaving 10 bases between them. CDR3 coding DNA: TGTGCCAGTAGTATAGGAACGGGCGGCACTGAAGCTTTCTTT. Its translation is CASSIGTGGTEAFF.

Concerning this clone itself: Distinct nucleotide sequences in the sample also encode this CDR3. The chain joins TRBV19 to TRBJ2-1, with 7 nucleotides matching TRBD2. CDR1 LNHDA and CDR2 SQIVND come from the germline V gene (reference sequence). The CDR3 consists of 17 residues. V lost 3 bases to trimming and J lost 2 bases; unmatched junction nucleotides: 10. The CDR3 DNA is TGTGCCAGTAGTATTCGATCTAGCGGTGGGGCCTACAATGAGCAGTTCTTC. Translated: CASSIRSSGGAYNEQFF.

This chain links TRBV10-3 with TRBJ2-2; perhaps TRBD2 as D (6 bases). This CDR3 has 13 amino acids. V gave up 6 bases and J gave up 8 bases, with 13 bases separating them. In germline, CDR1 is ENHRY, CDR2 SYGVKD. CDR3 sequence (DNA): TGTGCCATCAGGGGACTCCCCTCGGGGGAGCTGTTTTTT. Its translation is CAIRGLPSGELFF.

This sequence joins TRBV10-3 and TRBJ1-6; D is perhaps TRBD1 (5 bases). This CDR3 has 13 residues. V was pared by 6 bases and J by 7 bases, with 10 bases between. CDR1 and CDR2 (germline): ENHRY, SYGVKD. Here the CDR3 reads CAIRAGTNSPLHF. CDR3 nucleotide sequence: TGTGCCATCAGAGCAGGGACCAATTCACCCCTCCACTTT.

This sequence joins TRBV4-3 and TRBJ2-5; D might be TRBD1 (6 bases). CDR1 and CDR2 from the germline V gene are LGHNA and YSLEER. Deletions cut 0 bases from V and 4 bases from J, with 9 bases between. The CDR3 consists of 14 residues. The CDR3 sequence: CASSQERGIETQYF. The CDR3 coding sequence is TGCGCCAGCAGCCAAGAGAGGGGGATAGAGACCCAGTACTTC.

This chain uses TRBV4-3 with TRBJ2-7; D gene ambiguous. The germline gives CDR1 LGHNA, CDR2 YSLEER. V lost 1 base and J lost 6, with 13 bases in between. The CDR3 length is 14 residues. In nucleotides, the CDR3 is TGCGCCAGCAGCCAAGTAAAGGGTATGGGCGAGCAGTACTTC. Its protein product is CASSQVKGMGEQYF.

J is TRBJ1-3 and V is TRBV5-4; tentative D call: TRBD1 (5 bases). Germline V gene lookup returns CDR1 SGHNT and CDR2 YYREEE (reference sequence). This CDR3 has 16 residues. V was pared by 4 bases and J by 1 base, with 15 bases between. The CDR3 DNA reads TGTGCCAGCAGCCTCCGGGGGGTTGATTCTGGAAACACCATATATTTT. Its protein product is CASSLRGVDSGNTIYF.

V is TRBV7-8 and J is TRBJ1-1; D is unresolved. Trimming shortened V by 2 bases and J by 2 bases, and 9 bases separated the two germline ends. The CDR3 totals 14 residues. Germline V gene lookup returns CDR1 SGHVS and CDR2 FQNEAQ. The CDR3 loop reads CASSLTPSNTEAFF. In nucleotides, the CDR3 is TGTGCCAGCAGCTTAACCCCAAGCAACACTGAAGCTTTCTTT.

The chain uses TRBV19 and TRBJ2-7, with TRBD1 matching 9 bases. From germline, CDR1 is LNHDA and CDR2 SQIVND (reference sequence). The CDR3 contains 14 residues. V shed 10 bases and J 6 bases; nucleotides not matched to a gene: 13. As DNA, the CDR3 is TGTGCCACAGAAGTCCGGACAGGGGTCGGCGAGCAGTACTTC. Residues: CATEVRTGVGEQYF.

J is TRBJ1-2 and V is TRBV7-9, with D maybe TRBD1 (5 bases). This CDR3 is built from 17 residues. The germline V gene has CDR1 SEHNR and CDR2 FQNEAQ (reference sequence). Trimming removed 0 bases from V and 5 bases from J, with 19 bases in between. The CDR3 here is CASSLAAPGRAPYGYTF. In nucleotides, the CDR3 is TGTGCCAGCAGCTTAGCGGCTCCGGGACGGGCCCCTTATGGCTACACCTTC.

The CDR3 region has the DNA TGTGCCAGCAGGGGCGTGGGGCAGGGGGACAGGGAGGCCCAGTACTTC. It codes for CASRGVGQGDREAQYF. The J gene is TRBJ2-5, the V gene TRBV25-1, with 9 nucleotides matching TRBD1. Germline V CDR1 and CDR2: MGHDK, SYGVNS. With V trimmed by 6 bases and J by 9 bases, 17 bases remained unmatched. The CDR3 consists of 16 residues.

This chain joins TRBV15 and TRBJ2-7; D perhaps matches TRBD1 (6 bases). Germline CDR1 reads LNHNV; CDR2 reads YYDKDF (reference sequence). This CDR3 has 15 amino acids. Trimming removed 0 bases at V and 5 bases at J, with 14 bases between. For the CDR3, the DNA is TGTGCCACCAGCAGAGATAAAGCAGGGGACCACGAGCAGTACTTC. Its protein is CATSRDKAGDHEQYF.

This chain links TRBV29-1 with TRBJ1-2; D ambiguous. Germline CDR1 SQVTM, CDR2 ANQGSEA. V was shortened by 3 bases and J by 2 bases, with 10 bases between the two germline ends. The CDR3 spans 13 residues. The DNA for the CDR3 is TGCAGCGTTGAGAAGGGTACGAACTATGGCTACACCTTC. It is translated as CSVEKGTNYGYTF.